A single T cell receptor beta chain is shown here with its context. Antigen: not known. This sample was included in a study of T cell repertoires in cytomegalovirus infection. The wider study: Used in the study were CMV epitopes, some recently identified and HLA-C-restricted, others well-studied and HLA-B-restricted. It was the public TCR beta signatures that indicated both CMV infection and matching HLA type. The study, taken as a whole, reports: What dominated the ex vivo response were HLA-C-restricted CMV-specific TCR beta clonotypes.

V lost 6 bases to trimming and J lost 0 bases, with 14 bases between them. The CDR3 loop spans 15 amino acids. TCRdb analysed the reads with MiXCR anew, one entry per CDR3 protein. The repertoire holds some 350,000 distinct CDR3 sequences, with nearly 35% as singletons. This receptor was taken from a human donor in good health (CMV status not recorded). Some clones in this sample may be carry-over from other donors' samples. The chain uses TRBV12-3 or TRBV12-4 and TRBJ1-1, with unresolved D. Sequencing used cultured PBMCs, obtained from culture after CMV antigen stimulation. CDR3 sequence (DNA): TGTGCCAGCAGCCAACCGGCTGGGGTGAACACTGAAGCTTTCTTT. It codes for CASSQPAGVNTEAFF.